The text below deals with one T cell receptor (beta chain). A COVID-19 case was met by exposed participants within 2 weeks before study entry. The source of the sample is a study of blood T cell repertoires in COVID-19. Study as a whole: The samples span acute and convalescent COVID-19 from the United States, Italy and Spain.

Per the authors' pipeline: Amplifying reference gene primers gave estimates of nucleated cell counts. TCRdb keeps only in-frame clones here, not all; method: immunoSEQ multiplex PCR. The V and J calls and clone size come from that table; D and trimming were worked out from the DNA. Of approximately 300,000 clones detected, 90% to 95% appear once; the ten largest clones hold roughly 3.9%. Sequenced sample: PBMCs or T cells enriched from blood (not recorded which). This clonotype was obtained from a young woman who had been exposed to COVID-19.

CDR3 amino acids: CASSLVPGGRNEQFF. The CDR3 DNA is TGCGCCAGCAGCTTGGTCCCAGGGGGCCGTAATGAGCAGTTCTTC. The chain has TRBV5-1 and TRBJ2-1, with 8 bases identical to TRBD1. Germline CDR1 and CDR2: SGHRS and YFSETQ. The CDR3 covers 15 residues. The trim removed 0 bases at V and 7 bases at J, leaving 6 bases unmatched.